Here is one T cell receptor (beta chain) with its context. Its antigen is not known. The germline V gene encodes CDR1 DFQATT and CDR2 SNEGSKA (reference sequence). CDR3 size: 12 residues. Deletions cut 3 bases from V and 2 bases from J, with 7 bases between. This entry belongs to a study of CD8 T cells in ankylosing spondylitis. TCRdb itself ran the 5' RACE reads through MiXCR, one entry per CDR3 protein. Of about 360,000 distinct CDR3 sequences in the sample, about 20% are singletons; the top ten hold approximately 14%. Study-wide points: As reported, disease-linked clones showed significant enrichment in matched ankylosing spondylitis synovial fluid.

Sequencing input: blood, either unsorted or a sorted T cell fraction (not recorded which). This TCR derives from a male donor with ankylosing spondylitis or in good health (not recorded which). The gene calls are TRBV20-1 and TRBJ1-2; the D gene is possibly TRBD1 (6 bases). CDR3 sequence reads: CSARGANYGYTF. CDR3 nucleotide sequence: TGCAGTGCTAGGGGGGCCAACTATGGCTACACCTTC.